The 27 T cell receptor beta chains presented below share a single source sample, sequenced in a study of shared clonotypes between healthy human individuals. Produced via immunoSEQ multiplex PCR; TCRdb's table is partial and in-frame only. The sample shows fewer than 3 million clones, 85% to 95% of them seen only once. The sequenced sample consisted of naive CD4+ T cells from PBMCs. Subset reported: CD45RA+ positively selected. All receptors come from a man between 18 and 35 years old in good health. Some clones in this sample may be carry-over from other donors' samples.

This clone is a singleton in its sample. The chain is built from TRBV6-5 and TRBJ2-7; 9 bases agree with TRBD1. The germline gives CDR1 MNHEY, CDR2 SVGAGI. The CDR3 spans 15 residues. Germline trimming cut 6 bases from V and 2 bases from J; bases unmatched to any gene: 8. The CDR3 coding sequence is TGTGCCAGCAGGAAACTCCGGGACAGGGCCTACGAGCAGTACTTC. It yields the protein CASRKLRDRAYEQYF.

The chain combines TRBV6-1 with TRBJ2-7, with a tentative D call TRBD1 (5 bases). Germline V gene lookup returns CDR1 MNHNS and CDR2 SASEGT. V lost 2 bases, J lost 0 bases, and 8 bases lay in between. This CDR3 has 14 residues. DNA of the CDR3: TGTGCCAGCAGTGAATTGACAGCCTCCTACGAGCAGTACTTC. Its protein product is CASSELTASYEQYF.

The V call is TRBV6-6, the J call TRBJ1-2; 9 positions match TRBD1. This CDR3 has 14 amino acids. CDR1 is MNHNY and CDR2 is SVGAGI in the germline V gene (reference sequence). The V segment lost 7 bases and the J segment 3 bases; nucleotides outside the gene matches: 6. The DNA for the CDR3 is TGTGCCAGCAACAAAGGGGACAGGGACTATGGCTACACCTTC. It codes for CASNKGDRDYGYTF.

The CDR3 bases are TGTGCCAGCAGTGATGTGAGGGCGCACACCATATATTTT. This sequence encodes CASSDVRAHTIYF. V is TRBV6-1 and J is TRBJ1-3, with no clear D. The CDR3 is 13 residues long. The germline gives CDR1 MNHNS, CDR2 SASEGT. The germline V and J ends were trimmed by 3 bases and 8 bases, with 11 bases remaining between them.

The CDR3 DNA reads TGCGCCAGCAGTGCATACCGGGATCATAGCAATCAGCCCCAGCATTTT. The encoded protein is CASSAYRDHSNQPQHF. The chain joins TRBV10-2 to TRBJ1-5; no firm D call. The V gene lost 4 bases and the J gene lost 0 bases, with 13 bases spanning the gap. Germline values: CDR1 WSHSY, CDR2 SAAADI. The CDR3 is made up of 16 amino acids.

This chain connects TRBV10-2 to TRBJ2-3; D tentatively reads TRBD1 or TRBD2 (5 bases each). Germline V gene data show CDR1 as WSHSY and CDR2 as SAAADI. This CDR3 is 14 amino acids long. V gave up 6 bases and J gave up 4 bases, with 14 bases separating them. CDR3 coding DNA: TGCGCCAGCAGCCCGGGACGGCAGGCAGATACGCAGTATTTT. Residues: CASSPGRQADTQYF.

This chain links TRBV7-2 with TRBJ2-7, with a tentative D call TRBD2 (5 bases). This CDR3 spans 13 amino acids. Looked up from germline, CDR1 is SGHTA and CDR2 is FQGNSA. The V end lost 4 bases, the J end lost 2 bases, and 9 bases lay between the germline ends. DNA of the CDR3: TGTGCCAGCAGCTACGGGAATACCTACGAGCAGTACTTC. Residues: CASSYGNTYEQYF.

The chain is built from TRBV28 and TRBJ1-2, with D unclear. Between the trimmed V and J ends, which lost 2 bases and 2 bases, there was a span of 12 bases. The CDR3 is 15 residues long. Germline CDR1 MDHEN, CDR2 SYDVKM. This CDR3 is CASSLPGPANYGYTF. In DNA, the CDR3 is TGTGCCAGCAGTTTACCTGGTCCCGCGAACTATGGCTACACCTTC.

This clone was detected only once. V usage is TRBV5-5 and J usage is TRBJ2-5, with 11 bases aligning to TRBD2. Trimming at V came to 3 bases and at J to 1 base, leaving 5 bases not matched to a gene. The CDR3 runs 16 residues. In germline, CDR1 is SGHKS, CDR2 YYEKEE (reference sequence). CDR3 sequence reads: CASSSALAGGQETQYF. As DNA, the CDR3 is TGTGCCAGCAGCTCGGCGCTAGCGGGAGGCCAAGAGACCCAGTACTTC.

V is TRBV10-2 and J is TRBJ2-1; 8 bases align to TRBD2. J was trimmed by 8 bases and V by 2 bases; bases with no gene match: 11. The CDR3 runs to 16 residues. Germline V CDR1 and CDR2: WSHSY, SAAADI. Written as DNA, the CDR3 is TGCGCCAGCAGTGAGGGGATAGCGGGAAGGAGTGATGAGCAGTTCTTC. Its translation: CASSEGIAGRSDEQFF.

In its sample, this clone was seen once. The sample holds other DNA sequences that translate to the same CDR3. The rearrangement uses TRBV19 and TRBJ1-1; 7 bases fit TRBD1. V shed 3 bases and J 4 bases; nucleotides not matched to a gene: 5. The V gene's germline CDR1 is LNHDA and CDR2 SQIVND (reference sequence). This CDR3 region has 14 residues. CDR3 region: CASSIKGAGTEAFF. Written as DNA, the CDR3 is TGTGCCAGTAGTATTAAGGGGGCAGGCACTGAAGCTTTCTTT.

The CDR3 region has the DNA TGTGCCAGCAGTTTCCGGACTAGCGGGAGGGTTTTCAGTGAGCAGTTCTTC. The encoded protein is CASSFRTSGRVFSEQFF. This chain joins TRBV27 and TRBJ2-1; 15 bases are shared with TRBD2. Trimming removed 3 bases from V and 9 bases from J; junction bases left unmatched: 9. This CDR3 has 17 residues. CDR1 MNHEY and CDR2 SMNVEV come from the germline V gene (reference sequence).

The gene calls are TRBV5-1 and TRBJ2-6; unclear D gene. The ends were cut back, 2 bases at V and 0 bases at J, with 9 bases in the middle. The CDR3 totals 16 residues. Per the germline V gene, CDR1 is SGHRS and CDR2 is YFSETQ. The CDR3 DNA sequence: TGCGCCAGCAGCTTCGGACGGAGCTCTGGGGCCAACGTCCTGACTTTC. This encodes CASSFGRSSGANVLTF.

CDR3 protein: CASRGRLINEQFF. DNA for the CDR3: TGTGCCAGCAGGGGGCGATTAATCAATGAGCAGTTCTTC. This chain uses TRBV28 with TRBJ2-1; possibly TRBD1 for D (5 bases). The CDR3 loop spans 13 amino acids. Trimming stripped 6 bases from V and 6 bases from J, with 12 bases between. The germline V gene has CDR1 MDHEN and CDR2 SYDVKM.

The V call is TRBV19, the J call TRBJ1-1; D perhaps matches TRBD1 (5 bases). The V gene's germline CDR1 is LNHDA and CDR2 SQIVND (reference sequence). The CDR3 is 15 amino acids. V was pared by 1 base and J by 5 bases, with 14 bases between. The CDR3 loop is CASSIGRDPGTEAFF. As DNA, the CDR3 is TGTGCCAGTAGTATAGGTCGGGACCCTGGGACTGAAGCTTTCTTT. Filled out from reference TRBV19 and TRBJ1-1, the complete variable domain reads DGGITQSPKYLFRKEGQNVTLSCEQNLNHDAMYWYRQDPGQGLRLIYYSQIVNDFQKGDIAEGYSVSREKKESFPLTVTSAQKNPTAFYLCASSIGRDPGTEAFFGQGTRLTVV.

This clone was recorded a few times. The V and J genes are TRBV7-2 and TRBJ2-1, with D maybe TRBD1 (5 bases). This CDR3 region has 15 residues. Germline V gene lookup returns CDR1 SGHTA and CDR2 FQGNSA. Trimming left V 5 bases short and J 0 bases short, with 11 bases between. CDR3 sequence: CASSPRQTSYNEQFF. The DNA of the CDR3 is TGTGCCAGCAGCCCCCGACAGACCTCCTACAATGAGCAGTTCTTC.

V and J are TRBV7-3 and TRBJ2-6, with 7 bases lining up with TRBD1. J was trimmed by 0 bases and V by 11 bases; bases with no gene match: 7. The CDR3 loop spans 15 amino acids. Germline V gene data show CDR1 as SGHTA and CDR2 as FQGTGA. CDR3 nucleotides: TGTGCCTCGGGGACAGCTAACTCTGGGGCCAACGTCCTGACTTTC. It is translated as CASGTANSGANVLTF. Filled out from reference TRBV7-3 and TRBJ2-6, the complete variable domain reads GAGVSQTPSNKVTEKGKYVELRCDPISGHTALYWYRQSLGQGPEFLIYFQGTGAADDSGLPNDRFFAVRPEGSVSTLKIQRTERGDSAVYLCASGTANSGANVLTFGAGSRLTVL.

This chain uses TRBV11-2 with TRBJ1-3; D is unresolved. Between the trimmed V and J ends, which lost 3 bases and 0 bases, there was a span of 9 bases. The CDR3 sequence is 15 residues long. The V gene's germline CDR1 is SGHAT and CDR2 FQNNGV. CDR3 DNA: TGTGCCAGCAGCTTCGGCAGAAGCTCTGGAAACACCATATATTTT. This translates into CASSFGRSSGNTIYF. Full variable domain (remainder filled in from reference TRBV11-2 and TRBJ1-3): EAGVAQSPRYKIIEKRQSVAFWCNPISGHATLYWYQQILGQGPKLLIQFQNNGVVDDSQLPKDRFSAERLKGVDSTLKIQPAKLEDSAVYLCASSFGRSSGNTIYFGEGSWLTVV.

In its sample, this clone was seen once. The rearrangement joins TRBV15 to TRBJ2-7, with D tentatively TRBD2 (6 bases). The CDR3 loop spans 15 amino acids. V was trimmed by 3 bases and J by 2 bases, leaving 14 bases between them. Germline-derived CDR1 and CDR2 are LNHNV and YYDKDF (reference sequence). The CDR3 protein is CATSRPGLGTYEQYF. CDR3 DNA: TGTGCCACCAGCAGGCCGGGACTGGGGACCTACGAGCAGTACTTC.

This chain links TRBV12-5 with TRBJ2-5; D is perhaps TRBD1 (6 bases). Trimming removed 3 bases at V and 3 bases at J, with 14 bases between. The CDR3 totals 15 residues. CDR1 is LGHNT and CDR2 is FRNRAP in the germline V gene. The CDR3 spells CASGLGDTEKETQYF. Here the CDR3 DNA reads TGTGCTAGTGGTTTAGGGGACACAGAAAAAGAGACCCAGTACTTC.

The chain couples TRBV19 to TRBJ2-2; no definite D call. V dropped 9 bases and J dropped 0 bases, with 17 bases sitting between them. The CDR3 consists of 16 residues. Germline CDR1 and CDR2: LNHDA and SQIVND (reference sequence). The CDR3 loop reads CASRTLRTTNTGELFF. In nucleotides, the CDR3 is TGTGCCAGCCGGACCTTAAGAACCACGAACACCGGGGAGCTGTTTTTT.

Regarding this clone: The junction departs from germline at one end; a sequencing error may be responsible. The chain joins TRBV11-2 to TRBJ2-3; tentative D call: TRBD2 (6 bases). CDR1 is SGHAT and CDR2 is FQNNGV in the germline V gene. This CDR3 is 14 amino acids long. This chain's CDR3 is CASSLGWTTDRQYF. The CDR3 coding sequence is TGTGCCAGCAGCTTAGGGTGGACTACCGATAGGCAGTATTTT.

This clone came up a few times. DNA for the CDR3: TGTGCCAGCAGTCCCCCCCGCGGAGTGGGCAATCAGCCCCAGCATTTT. Its protein product is CASSPPRGVGNQPQHF. V usage is TRBV28 and J usage is TRBJ1-5; no clear D gene. CDR1 MDHEN and CDR2 SYDVKM come from the germline V gene. The CDR3 loop spans 16 amino acids. Trimming shortened V by 5 bases and J by 2 bases, and 16 bases separated the two germline ends.

The rearrangement joins TRBV7-3 to TRBJ2-3, with 8 bases identical to TRBD2. V lost 1 base to trimming and J lost 7 bases; unmatched junction nucleotides: 10. Per germline, CDR1 SGHTA and CDR2 FQGTGA. CDR3 length: 16 residues. CDR3 nucleotide sequence: TGTGCCAGCAGCTTAAACGGTCTTAGCGGGATAAATACGCAGTATTTT. Its protein product is CASSLNGLSGINTQYF.

This chain links TRBV7-9 with TRBJ2-5; 15 nucleotides match TRBD2. V lost 4 bases and J lost 4; bases outside the gene matches: 7. The CDR3 runs to 17 residues. CDR1 is SEHNR, CDR2 FQNEAQ, per germline (reference sequence). This CDR3 is CASSSYGLAGGRETQYF. CDR3 in DNA: TGTGCCAGCAGCTCGTATGGACTAGCGGGAGGGCGAGAGACCCAGTACTTC.

Notes on this clone: Different DNA sequences within this sample yield the same CDR3. The V call is TRBV30, the J call TRBJ2-1, with D possibly matching TRBD2 (5 bases). The CDR3 is 11 residues long. V was trimmed by 0 bases and J by 9 bases, leaving 6 bases between them. Germline CDR1 GTSNPN, CDR2 SVGIG (reference sequence). The CDR3 bases are TGTGCCTGGAGTGTAGGAGGTGAGCAGTTCTTC. Translated, it gives CAWSVGGEQFF.

The chain is built from TRBV6-6 and TRBJ2-7, with D maybe TRBD1 (5 bases). This CDR3 is 13 amino acids long. Trimming left V 11 bases short and J 0 bases short, with 14 bases between. CDR1 is MNHNY and CDR2 is SVGAGI in the germline V gene (reference sequence). The CDR3 reads CAPKRGSSYEQYF. CDR3 DNA: TGTGCCCCGAAAAGGGGAAGCTCCTACGAGCAGTACTTC.